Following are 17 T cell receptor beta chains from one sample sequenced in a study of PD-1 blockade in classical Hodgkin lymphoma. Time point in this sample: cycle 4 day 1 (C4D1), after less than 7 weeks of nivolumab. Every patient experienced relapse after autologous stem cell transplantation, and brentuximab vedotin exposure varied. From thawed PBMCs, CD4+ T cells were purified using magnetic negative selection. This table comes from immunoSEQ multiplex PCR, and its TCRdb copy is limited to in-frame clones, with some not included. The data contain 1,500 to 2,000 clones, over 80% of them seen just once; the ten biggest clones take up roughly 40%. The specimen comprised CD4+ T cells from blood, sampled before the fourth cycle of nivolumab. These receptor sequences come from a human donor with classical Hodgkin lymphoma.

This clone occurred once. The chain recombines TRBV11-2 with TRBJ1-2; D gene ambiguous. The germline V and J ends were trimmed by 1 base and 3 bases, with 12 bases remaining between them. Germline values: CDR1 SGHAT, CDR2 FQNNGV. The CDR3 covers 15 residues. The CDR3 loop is CASSLVADYDYGYTF. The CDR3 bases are TGTGCCAGCAGCTTAGTCGCCGACTATGACTATGGCTACACCTTC.

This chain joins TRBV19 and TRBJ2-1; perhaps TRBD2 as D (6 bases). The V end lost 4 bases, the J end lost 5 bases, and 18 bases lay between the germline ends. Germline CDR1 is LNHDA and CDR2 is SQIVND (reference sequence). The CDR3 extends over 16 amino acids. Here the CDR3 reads CASSNFPEGLNNEQFF. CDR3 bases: TGTGCCAGTAGTAACTTTCCTGAGGGACTCAACAATGAGCAGTTCTTC.

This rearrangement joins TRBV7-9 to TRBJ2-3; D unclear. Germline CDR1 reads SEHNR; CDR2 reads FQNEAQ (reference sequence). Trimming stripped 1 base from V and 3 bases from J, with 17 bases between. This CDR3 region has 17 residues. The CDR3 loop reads CASSLGGTSEVTDTQYF. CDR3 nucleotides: TGTGCCAGCAGCTTAGGCGGCACCTCTGAAGTGACAGATACGCAGTATTTT.

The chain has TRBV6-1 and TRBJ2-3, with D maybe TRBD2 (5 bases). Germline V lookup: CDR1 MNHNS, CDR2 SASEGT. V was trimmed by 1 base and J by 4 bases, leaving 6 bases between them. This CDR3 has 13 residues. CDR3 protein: CASSEELADTQYF. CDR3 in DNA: TGTGCCAGCAGTGAAGAACTAGCAGATACGCAGTATTTT.

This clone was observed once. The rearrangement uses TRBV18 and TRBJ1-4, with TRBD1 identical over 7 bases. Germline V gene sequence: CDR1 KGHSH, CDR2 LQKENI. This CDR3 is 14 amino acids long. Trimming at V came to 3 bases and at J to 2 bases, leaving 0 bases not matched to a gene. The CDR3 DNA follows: TGTGCCAGCTCACCCAGGGGGACTAATGAAAAACTGTTTTTT. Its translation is CASSPRGTNEKLFF.

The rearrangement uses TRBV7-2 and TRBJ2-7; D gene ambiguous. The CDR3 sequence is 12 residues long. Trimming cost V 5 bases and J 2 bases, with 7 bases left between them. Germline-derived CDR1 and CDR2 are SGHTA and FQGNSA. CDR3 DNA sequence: TGTGCCAGCAGCCCTATTCCCTACGAGCAGTACTTC. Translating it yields CASSPIPYEQYF.

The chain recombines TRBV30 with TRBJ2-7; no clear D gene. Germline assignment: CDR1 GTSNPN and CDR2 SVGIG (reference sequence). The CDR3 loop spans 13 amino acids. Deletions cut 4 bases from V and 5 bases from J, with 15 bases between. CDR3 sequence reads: CAWNPGLPNEQYF. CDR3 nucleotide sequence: TGTGCCTGGAACCCGGGTCTCCCAAACGAGCAGTACTTC. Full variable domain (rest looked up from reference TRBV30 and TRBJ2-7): SQTIHQWPATLVQPVGSPLSLECTVEGTSNPNLYWYRQAAGRGLQLLFYSVGIGQISSEVPQNLSASRPQDRQFILSSKKLLLSDSGFYLCAWNPGLPNEQYFGPGTRLTVT.

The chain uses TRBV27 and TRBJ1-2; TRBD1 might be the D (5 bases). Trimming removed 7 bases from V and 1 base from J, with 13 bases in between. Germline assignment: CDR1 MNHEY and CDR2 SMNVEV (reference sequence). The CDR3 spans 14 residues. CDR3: CASTPSDSNYGYTF. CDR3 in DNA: TGTGCCAGCACCCCCTCCGACAGTAACTATGGCTACACCTTC.

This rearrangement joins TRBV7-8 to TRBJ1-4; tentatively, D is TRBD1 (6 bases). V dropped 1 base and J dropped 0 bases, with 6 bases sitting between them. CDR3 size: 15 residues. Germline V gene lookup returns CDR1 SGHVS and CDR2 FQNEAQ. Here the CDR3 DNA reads TGTGCCAGCAGCTTAGGGACAGCAACTAATGAAAAACTGTTTTTT. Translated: CASSLGTATNEKLFF.

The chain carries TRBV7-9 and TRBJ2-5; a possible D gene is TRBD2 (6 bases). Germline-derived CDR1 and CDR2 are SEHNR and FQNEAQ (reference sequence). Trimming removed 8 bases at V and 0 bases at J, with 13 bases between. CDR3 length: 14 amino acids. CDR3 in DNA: TGTGCCAGCGTAGGACGGGGGTACCAAGAGACCCAGTACTTC. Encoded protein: CASVGRGYQETQYF.

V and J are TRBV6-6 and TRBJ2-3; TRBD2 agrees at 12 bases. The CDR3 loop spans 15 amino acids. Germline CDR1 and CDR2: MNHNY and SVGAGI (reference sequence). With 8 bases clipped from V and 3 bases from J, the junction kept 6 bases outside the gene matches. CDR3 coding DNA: TGTGCCAGCGGACTAGCGGGGATAGGGACAGATACGCAGTATTTT. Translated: CASGLAGIGTDTQYF.

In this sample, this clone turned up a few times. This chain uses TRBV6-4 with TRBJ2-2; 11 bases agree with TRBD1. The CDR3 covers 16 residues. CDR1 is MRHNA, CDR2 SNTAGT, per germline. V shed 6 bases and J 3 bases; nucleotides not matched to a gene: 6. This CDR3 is CASSLGQGADTGELFF. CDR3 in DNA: TGTGCCAGCAGCCTCGGACAGGGGGCGGACACCGGGGAGCTGTTTTTT.

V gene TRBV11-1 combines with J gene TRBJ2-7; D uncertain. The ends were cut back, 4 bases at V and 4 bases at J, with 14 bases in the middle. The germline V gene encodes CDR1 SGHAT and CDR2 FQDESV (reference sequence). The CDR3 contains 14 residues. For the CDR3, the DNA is TGTGCCAGCAGCTCCCACCGAGACCAGTACGAGCAGTACTTC. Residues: CASSSHRDQYEQYF.

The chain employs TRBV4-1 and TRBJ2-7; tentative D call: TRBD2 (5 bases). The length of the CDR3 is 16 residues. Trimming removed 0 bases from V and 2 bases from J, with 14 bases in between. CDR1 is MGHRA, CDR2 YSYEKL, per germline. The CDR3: CASSQDPSGSTYEQYF. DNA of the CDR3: TGCGCCAGCAGCCAAGATCCCAGCGGTAGTACCTACGAGCAGTACTTC.

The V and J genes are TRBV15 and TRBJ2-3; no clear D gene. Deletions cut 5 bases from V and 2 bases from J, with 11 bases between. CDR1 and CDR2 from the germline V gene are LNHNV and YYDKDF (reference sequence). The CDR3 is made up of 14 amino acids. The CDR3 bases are TGTGCCACCAGCGCTGAAAGGGACACAGATACGCAGTATTTT. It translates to CATSAERDTDTQYF.

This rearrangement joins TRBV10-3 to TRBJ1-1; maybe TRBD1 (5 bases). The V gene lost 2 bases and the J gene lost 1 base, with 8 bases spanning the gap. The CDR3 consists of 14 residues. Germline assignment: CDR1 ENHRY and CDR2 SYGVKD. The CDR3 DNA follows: TGTGCCATCAGTGAGCCTGGACAGAACACTGAAGCTTTCTTT. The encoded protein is CAISEPGQNTEAFF.

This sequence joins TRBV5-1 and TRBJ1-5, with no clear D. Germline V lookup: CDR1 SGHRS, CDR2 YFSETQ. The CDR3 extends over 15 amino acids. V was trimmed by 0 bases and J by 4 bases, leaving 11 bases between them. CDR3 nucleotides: TGCGCCAGCAGCTTGGAGGGCGCGGGGAATCAGCCCCAGCATTTT. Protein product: CASSLEGAGNQPQHF.